The clone carrying this T cell receptor (beta chain) was seen at least ten times. Its antigen is unknown. These data originate in a study of neurological immune-mediated disorders. TCRdb called the 5' RACE reads again in MiXCR, with one record for every CDR3 protein. Of over 35,000 distinct CDR3 sequences listed, 2.5% are singletons. Study outcomes and limitations: TCR-beta repertoires seemed private in all groups, with no expanded CDR3 amino acid sequences shared.

The CDR3 has 15 residues. Germline V lookup: CDR1 KGHSH, CDR2 LQKENI. V lost 5 bases and J 4 bases, leaving 14 bases between the germline ends. V and J are TRBV18 and TRBJ1-4; no clear D. The receptor comes from a man in his fifties or sixties with multiple sclerosis. Sequencing input: PBMCs. CDR3 DNA: TGTGCCAGCTCAAAAGAACAAAAACATAATGAAAAACTGTTTTTT. Amino acid sequence: CASSKEQKHNEKLFF.